This T cell receptor beta chain is drawn from a study of T cells in Graves' hyperthyroidism and ophthalmopathy. The CDR3 is 13 residues long. CDR1 is MNHEY and CDR2 is SVGEGT in the germline V gene. RNA transcripts served as the template for amplifying TCR beta CDR3 regions. During a first-round RT-PCR of the TCR CDR3, the HTBI primer set was used. TCRdb called the multiplex PCR reads again in MiXCR, with one record for every CDR3 protein. This repertoire shows about 380,000 distinct CDR3 sequences, about 14% found once; its top ten account for 20%. The blood sample dates from first hyperthyroidism diagnosis, preceding any ophthalmopathy symptoms.

This TCR came from a man aged 25-40 years with Graves' hyperthyroidism that later progressed to Graves' ophthalmopathy. J is TRBJ2-5 and V is TRBV6-2 or TRBV6-3, with D possibly TRBD2 on 5 matching bases. With the DNA end fitting TRBJ2-1 better, the J assignment may be wrong. Sequenced input: blood. The CDR3 loop reads CASSFGLEETQFF. In DNA form, the CDR3 reads TGTGCCAGCAGTTTCGGACTGGAAGAGACCCAGTTCTTC.